A single sample is the source of the 21 T cell receptor beta chains below, sequenced in a study of blood T cell repertoires in COVID-19. Libraries were prepared by immunoSEQ multiplex PCR; TCRdb keeps only in-frame clonotypes and omits some of them. The sample holds 150,000 to 200,000 clones; roughly nine tenths are singletons and the top ten take 1.5% to 2%. Sequencing was performed on peripheral blood. The source of these receptors is a man younger than 35 who had recovered from COVID-19.

The chain carries TRBV27 and TRBJ1-2; TRBD1 might be the D (6 bases). The CDR3 spans 14 residues. The germline V gene encodes CDR1 MNHEY and CDR2 SMNVEV (reference sequence). The V and J ends lost 3 bases and 4 bases respectively, with 12 bases between them. This CDR3 is CASSFGGAVYGYTF. DNA of the CDR3: TGTGCCAGCAGTTTTGGGGGGGCTGTCTATGGCTACACCTTC.

This clone was seen a handful of times. V usage is TRBV6-5 and J usage is TRBJ1-1; D call uncertain. The CDR3 is 12 amino acids. Trimming took 3 bases from V and 11 from J, leaving 13 bases between them. Germline loops: CDR1 MNHEY, CDR2 SVGAGI. For the CDR3, the DNA is TGTGCCAGCAGTTATTTAGGTACGAGGGCTTTCTTT. Protein sequence: CASSYLGTRAFF.

The V call is TRBV7-8, the J call TRBJ2-7; 7 nucleotides match TRBD1. CDR1 is SGHVS and CDR2 is FQNEAQ in the germline V gene. The CDR3 length is 13 residues. Germline trimming cut 5 bases from V and 2 bases from J; bases unmatched to any gene: 3. DNA for the CDR3: TGTGCCAGCAGCCGGGACAGAGCCTACGAGCAGTACTTC. Amino acid sequence: CASSRDRAYEQYF.

V and J are TRBV4-3 and TRBJ2-1; 7 bases match TRBD2. Germline assignment: CDR1 LGHNA and CDR2 YSLEER. V was pared by 3 bases and J by 2 bases, with 7 bases of the junction left unmatched. The CDR3 extends over 16 amino acids. The chain's CDR3 is CASSQIAGATYNEQFF. The CDR3 nucleotides are TGCGCCAGCAGCCAGATAGCGGGCGCGACCTACAATGAGCAGTTCTTC.

J is TRBJ2-6 and V is TRBV6-5; the match to TRBD1 covers 7 bases. The V and J ends lost 7 bases and 2 bases, in that order; junction bases with no gene match: 5. Per the germline V gene, CDR1 is MNHEY and CDR2 is SVGAGI. This CDR3 is built from 15 residues. The CDR3 reads CASTFDRAGANVLTF. The CDR3 DNA sequence: TGTGCCAGCACCTTCGACAGGGCTGGGGCCAACGTCCTGACTTTC.

The chain is built from TRBV5-4 and TRBJ1-6; D is undetermined. This CDR3 is built from 15 residues. Germline-derived CDR1 and CDR2 are SGHNT and YYREEE (reference sequence). Between the trimmed V and J ends, which lost 0 bases and 7 bases, there was a span of 11 bases. Written as DNA, the CDR3 is TGTGCCAGCAGCTTGGTATCTATCGGGAATTCACCCCTCCACTTT. Amino acids: CASSLVSIGNSPLHF.

V gene TRBV10-2 combines with J gene TRBJ2-6; D gene unclear. The CDR3 runs to 17 residues. Trimming cost V 5 bases and J 0 bases, with 14 bases left between them. CDR1 WSHSY and CDR2 SAAADI come from the germline V gene. The CDR3 DNA sequence: TGCGCCAGCAGTAGTGGGCCCTTCTACTCTGGGGCCAACGTCCTGACTTTC. Translation: CASSSGPFYSGANVLTF.

The genes are TRBV7-8 and TRBJ2-7; D uncertain. The CDR3 sequence is 12 residues long. With 1 base removed from V and 6 bases from J, the gap between germline ends came to 7 bases. The germline V gene encodes CDR1 SGHVS and CDR2 FQNEAQ. CDR3 coding DNA: TGTGCCAGCAGCTTAGTACGGTCCGAGCAGTACTTC. Its protein product is CASSLVRSEQYF.

The V and J genes are TRBV23-1 and TRBJ2-7; a possible D gene is TRBD2 (5 bases). TRBV23-1 is filed as an ORF, its function uncertain. The length of the CDR3 is 14 residues. V was cut by 4 bases and J by 6 bases, with 16 bases left in between. Here the CDR3 DNA reads TGCGCCAGCAGTCCGGGGATCTCGCTTTGCGAGCAGTACTTC. It specifies CASSPGISLCEQYF.

This sequence joins TRBV10-3 and TRBJ1-2; no definite D call. Trimming shortened V by 2 bases and J by 4 bases, and 11 bases separated the two germline ends. Germline V CDR1 and CDR2: ENHRY, SYGVKD. The CDR3 spans 14 residues. Written as DNA, the CDR3 is TGTGCCATCAGTGAGGGGTTTTCAGGCTATGGCTACACCTTC. It specifies CAISEGFSGYGYTF.

This chain connects TRBV2 to TRBJ2-7; TRBD2 matches at 7 bases. There are 12 residues in the CDR3. From germline, CDR1 is SNHLY and CDR2 FYNNEI. The trim removed 4 bases at V and 8 bases at J, leaving 5 bases unmatched. For the CDR3, the DNA is TGTGCCAGCAGTGTAAGCGGGAATCAGCAGTACTTC. The encoded protein is CASSVSGNQQYF.

V and J are TRBV15 and TRBJ2-1; D remains ambiguous. Germline CDR1 reads LNHNV; CDR2 reads YYDKDF (reference sequence). The germline V and J ends were trimmed by 0 bases and 8 bases, with 5 bases remaining between them. The CDR3 totals 12 residues. The CDR3 nucleotides are TGTGCCACCAGCAGAGATGAGGATGAGCAGTTCTTC. It yields the protein CATSRDEDEQFF. The full variable domain, in which reference TRBV15 and TRBJ2-1 provide the parts outside the CDR3, is DAMVIQNPRYQVTQFGKPVTLSCSQTLNHNVMYWYQQKSSQAPKLLFHYYDKDFNNEADTPDNFQSRRPNTSFCFLDIRSPGLGDTAMYLCATSRDEDEQFFGPGTRLTVL.

V usage is TRBV27 and J usage is TRBJ1-2, with 8 bases lining up with TRBD1. Germline CDR1 and CDR2: MNHEY and SMNVEV (reference sequence). Trimming removed 4 bases from V and 2 bases from J; junction bases left unmatched: 9. CDR3 length: 16 amino acids. CDR3 DNA: TGTGCCAGCAGTTCATTGACCGGGACAGGAAACTATGGCTACACCTTC. The encoded protein is CASSSLTGTGNYGYTF.

The V gene is TRBV5-1, the J gene TRBJ1-2; 8 nucleotides line up with TRBD1. The J segment lost 8 bases and the V segment lost 2 bases, leaving 5 bases of the junction unmatched. Germline assignment: CDR1 SGHRS and CDR2 YFSETQ. This CDR3 is built from 13 residues. The CDR3 loop reads CASSLQGDGGYTF. CDR3 in DNA: TGCGCCAGCAGCTTACAGGGGGATGGCGGCTACACCTTC.

The V gene is TRBV5-6, the J gene TRBJ1-1; no clear D. Germline CDR1 and CDR2: SGHDT and YYEEEE. Trimming took 4 bases from V and 3 from J, leaving 13 bases between them. CDR3 length: 14 residues. CDR3 residues: CASSPPDAYTEAFF. The CDR3 bases are TGTGCCAGCAGCCCACCTGATGCGTACACTGAAGCTTTCTTT.

The V call is TRBV7-3, the J call TRBJ1-5; D remains ambiguous. V lost 6 bases and J lost 3, with 9 bases in between. The V gene's germline CDR1 is SGHTA and CDR2 FQGTGA. CDR3 length equals 13 residues. CDR3 in amino acids: CASSSGDNQPQHF. Here the CDR3 DNA reads TGTGCCAGCAGTTCGGGAGACAATCAGCCCCAGCATTTT.

This sequence joins TRBV9 and TRBJ2-5; 8 bases agree with TRBD2. The CDR3 totals 15 residues. Looked up from germline, CDR1 is SGDLS and CDR2 is YYNGEE. The ends lost 3 bases at V and 9 bases at J; junction bases unmatched: 13. In DNA, the CDR3 is TGTGCCAGCAGCGAGACTAGCGATGGATTTTCACCCCAGTACTTC. This encodes CASSETSDGFSPQYF.

This chain connects TRBV9 to TRBJ2-1, with 7 bases matching TRBD2. The CDR3 sequence is 15 residues long. After removal of 6 bases from V and 3 bases from J, the junction contained 9 bases not matched to a gene. CDR1 and CDR2 (germline): SGDLS, YYNGEE. In DNA, the CDR3 is TGTGCCAGCACACACCGGGACTACCTCTACAATGAGCAGTTCTTC. Its translation: CASTHRDYLYNEQFF.

The V call is TRBV29-1, the J call TRBJ1-1, with TRBD1 matching 7 bases. Germline CDR1 reads SQVTM; CDR2 reads ANQGSEA. The CDR3 sequence is 13 residues long. The V gene end was trimmed by 6 bases and the J gene end by 1 base; junction bases not matched to a gene: 5. CDR3 bases: TGCAGCGTGCCGGGACAGACGAACACTGAAGCTTTCTTT. This gives the protein CSVPGQTNTEAFF.

This clone was observed a handful of times. This specimen includes other DNA sequences encoding the same CDR3. V usage is TRBV29-1 and J usage is TRBJ1-1, with D tentatively TRBD1 (5 bases). The length of the CDR3 is 13 residues. Germline V gene data show CDR1 as SQVTM and CDR2 as ANQGSEA. V was shortened by 4 bases and J by 0 bases, with 9 bases between the two germline ends. CDR3 sequence (DNA): TGCAGCGTTGCCCAGGGCATGAACACTGAAGCTTTCTTT. Translation gives CSVAQGMNTEAFF.

V usage is TRBV5-1 and J usage is TRBJ2-7; no clear D. Germline V lookup: CDR1 SGHRS, CDR2 YFSETQ. Between the trimmed V and J ends, which lost 0 bases and 7 bases, there was a span of 5 bases. The CDR3 length is 11 residues. CDR3 DNA sequence: TGCGCCAGCAGCTTGGATAGTGAGCAGTACTTC. This sequence encodes CASSLDSEQYF.